This T cell receptor (beta chain) appears in the sequencing data of a study of CD8+CD57+ T cells in acquired aplastic anemia. Study-wide points: There were 25 to 35 CD8+ CDR3 sequences that occurred in both patients and controls.

Remarks on this clonotype: As yet, its antigen is unknown.

Patients selected for sequencing had displayed CD8+CD57+ cell expansion by flow cytometry. Genomic DNA constituted the template upon which TCR beta VDJ and CDR3 profiling was performed. TCRdb analysed the reads with MiXCR anew, one entry per CDR3 protein. The sample has about 98,000 distinct CDR3 sequences; less than 75% are singletons. The CDR3 loop spans 12 amino acids. Germline loops: CDR1 KGHDR, CDR2 SFDVKD. V lost 5 bases, J lost 2 bases, and 6 bases lay in between. This clonotype was obtained from a human donor with aplastic anemia. Sequencing was done on a sample of sorted CD4+, CD8+, or CD8+CD57+ T cells (not recorded which) from PBMCs. V and J are TRBV24-1 and TRBJ2-7; D is undetermined. CDR3 region: CATSGDTYEQYF. CDR3 bases: TGTGCCACCAGTGGAGACACCTACGAGCAGTACTTC.